These 3 T cell receptor beta chains were sequenced from one sample in a study of T cell responses to AZD1222 COVID-19 vaccine. Measured with immunoSEQ multiplex PCR; TCRdb has only the in-frame clones, and not every one. The table includes 98,000 or so clones, roughly 83% detected once. The sample here was peripheral blood, taken 28 days after the second AZD1222 dose. The source is an adult who received the AZD1222 COVID-19 vaccine.

The chain combines TRBV5-1 with TRBJ1-3; maybe TRBD1 (5 bases). The germline V gene has CDR1 SGHRS and CDR2 YFSETQ. There are 14 residues in the CDR3. V was cut by 0 bases and J by 3 bases, with 7 bases left in between. CDR3 region: CASSLAGHGNTIYF. CDR3 in DNA: TGCGCCAGCAGCTTGGCAGGACATGGAAACACCATATATTTT. Variable domain in full (rest from reference TRBV5-1 and TRBJ1-3): KAGVTQTPRYLIKTRGQQVTLSCSPISGHRSVSWYQQTPGQGLQFLFEYFSETQRNKGNFPGRFSGRQFSNSRSEMNVSTLELGDSALYLCASSLAGHGNTIYFGEGSWLTVV.

The chain has TRBV6-1 and TRBJ1-2, with 7 bases aligning to TRBD1. This CDR3 comprises 16 residues. V shed 1 base, J shed 5 bases, and the junction held 10 bases outside the gene matches. CDR1 MNHNS and CDR2 SASEGT come from the germline V gene. CDR3 sequence (DNA): TGTGCCAGCAGTGAAGGTGATACAGGGGCCGTTTATGGCTACACCTTC. It is translated as CASSEGDTGAVYGYTF.

This chain uses TRBV9 with TRBJ2-4; D unresolved. The germline V gene has CDR1 SGDLS and CDR2 YYNGEE. The V end was cut by 3 bases, the J end by 5 bases, with 6 bases between. The CDR3 covers 12 residues. In nucleotides, the CDR3 is TGTGCCAGCAGCGGGGTCGAAAACATTCAGTACTTC. As protein: CASSGVENIQYF.